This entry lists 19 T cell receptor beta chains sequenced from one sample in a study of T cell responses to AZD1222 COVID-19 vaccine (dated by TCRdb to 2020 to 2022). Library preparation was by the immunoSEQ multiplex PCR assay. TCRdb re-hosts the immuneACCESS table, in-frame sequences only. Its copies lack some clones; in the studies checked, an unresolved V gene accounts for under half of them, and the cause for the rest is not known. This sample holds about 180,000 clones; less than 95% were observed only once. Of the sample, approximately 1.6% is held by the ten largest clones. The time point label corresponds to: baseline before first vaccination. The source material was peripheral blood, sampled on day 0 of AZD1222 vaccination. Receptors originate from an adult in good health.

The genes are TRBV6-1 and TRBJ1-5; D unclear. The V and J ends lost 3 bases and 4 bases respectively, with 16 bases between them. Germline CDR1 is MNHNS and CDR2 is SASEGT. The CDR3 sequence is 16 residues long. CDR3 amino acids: CASSEGVTGRNQPQHF. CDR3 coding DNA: TGTGCCAGCAGTGAGGGTGTGACGGGCCGAAATCAGCCCCAGCATTTT.

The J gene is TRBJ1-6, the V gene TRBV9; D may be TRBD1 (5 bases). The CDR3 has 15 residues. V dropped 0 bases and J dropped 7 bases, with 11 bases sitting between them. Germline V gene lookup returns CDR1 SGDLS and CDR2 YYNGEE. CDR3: CASSVDGGTNSPLHF. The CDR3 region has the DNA TGTGCCAGCAGCGTAGACGGGGGAACAAATTCACCCCTCCACTTT.

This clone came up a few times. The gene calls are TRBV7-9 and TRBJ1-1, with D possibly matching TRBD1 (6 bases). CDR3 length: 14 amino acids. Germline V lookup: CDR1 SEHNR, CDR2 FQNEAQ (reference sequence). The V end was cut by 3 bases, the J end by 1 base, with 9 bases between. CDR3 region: CASSLGAGNTEAFF. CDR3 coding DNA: TGTGCCAGCAGCTTGGGGGCAGGGAACACTGAAGCTTTCTTT.

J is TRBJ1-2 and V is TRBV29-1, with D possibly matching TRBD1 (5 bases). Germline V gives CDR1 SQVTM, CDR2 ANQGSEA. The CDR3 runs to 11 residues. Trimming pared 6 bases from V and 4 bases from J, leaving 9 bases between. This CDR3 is CSVIGTYGYTF. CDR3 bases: TGCAGCGTGATAGGGACCTATGGCTACACCTTC.

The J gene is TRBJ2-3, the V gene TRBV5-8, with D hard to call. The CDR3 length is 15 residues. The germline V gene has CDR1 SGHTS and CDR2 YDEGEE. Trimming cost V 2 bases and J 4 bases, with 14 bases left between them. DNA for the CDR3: TGTGCCAGCAGCTTTGGGTTGCTCTTAGCAGATACGCAGTATTTT. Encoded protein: CASSFGLLLADTQYF.

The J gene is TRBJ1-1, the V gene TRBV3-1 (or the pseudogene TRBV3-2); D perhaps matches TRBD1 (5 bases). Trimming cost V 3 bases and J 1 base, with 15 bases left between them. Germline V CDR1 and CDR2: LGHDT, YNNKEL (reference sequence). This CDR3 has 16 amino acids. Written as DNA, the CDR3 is TGTGCCAGCAGCCACACGAGGGGAAAAGGGAACACTGAAGCTTTCTTT. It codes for CASSHTRGKGNTEAFF.

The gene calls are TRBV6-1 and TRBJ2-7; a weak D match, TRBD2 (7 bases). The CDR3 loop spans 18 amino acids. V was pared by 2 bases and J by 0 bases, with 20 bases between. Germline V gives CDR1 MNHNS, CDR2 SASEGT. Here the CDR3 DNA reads TGTGCCAGCAGTGAAAGTTTGGGGGGGCGGCGTGGCTCCTACGAGCAGTACTTC. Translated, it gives CASSESLGGRRGSYEQYF.

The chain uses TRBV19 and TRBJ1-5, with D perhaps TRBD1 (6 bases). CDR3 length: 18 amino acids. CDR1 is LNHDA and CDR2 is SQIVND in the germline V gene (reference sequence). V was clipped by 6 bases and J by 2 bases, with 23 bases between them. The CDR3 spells CASRPRHRVPAGNQPQHF. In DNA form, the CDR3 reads TGTGCCAGTAGACCTCGACACAGGGTTCCGGCAGGCAATCAGCCCCAGCATTTT.

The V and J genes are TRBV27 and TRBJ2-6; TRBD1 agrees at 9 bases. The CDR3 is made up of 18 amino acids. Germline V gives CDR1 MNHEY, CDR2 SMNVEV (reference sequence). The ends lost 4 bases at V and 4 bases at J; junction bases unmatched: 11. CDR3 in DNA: TGTGCCAGCAGTTATAGGGGACAGGGAGCATCCGGGGCCAACGTCCTGACTTTC. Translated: CASSYRGQGASGANVLTF.

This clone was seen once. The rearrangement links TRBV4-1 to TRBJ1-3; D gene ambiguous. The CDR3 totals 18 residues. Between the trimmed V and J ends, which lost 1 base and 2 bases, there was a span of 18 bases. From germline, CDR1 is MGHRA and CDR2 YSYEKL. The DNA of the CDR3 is TGCGCCAGCAGCCAAGGAGGAGTCCCGGGAACAACTGGAAACACCATATATTTT. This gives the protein CASSQGGVPGTTGNTIYF.

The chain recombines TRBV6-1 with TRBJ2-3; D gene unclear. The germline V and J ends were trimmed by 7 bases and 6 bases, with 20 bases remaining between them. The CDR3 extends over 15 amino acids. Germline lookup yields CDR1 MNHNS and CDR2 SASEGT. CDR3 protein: CASKGEVFLRDTQYF. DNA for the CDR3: TGTGCCAGCAAAGGAGAAGTCTTCCTAAGGGATACGCAGTATTTT.

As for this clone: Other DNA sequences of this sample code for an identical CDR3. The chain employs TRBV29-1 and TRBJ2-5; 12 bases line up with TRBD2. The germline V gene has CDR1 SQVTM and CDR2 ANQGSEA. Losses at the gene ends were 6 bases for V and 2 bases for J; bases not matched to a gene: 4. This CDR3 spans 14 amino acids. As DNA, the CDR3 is TGCAGCGTCAGACTAGCGGGGGCACAAGAGACCCAGTACTTC. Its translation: CSVRLAGAQETQYF.

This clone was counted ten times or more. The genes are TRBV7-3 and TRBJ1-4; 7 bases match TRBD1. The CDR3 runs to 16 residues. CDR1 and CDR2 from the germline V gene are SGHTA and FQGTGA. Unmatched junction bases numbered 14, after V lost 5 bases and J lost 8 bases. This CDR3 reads CASSPPIGGTEEKLFF. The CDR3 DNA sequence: TGTGCCAGCAGCCCACCGATTGGAGGGACAGAAGAAAAACTGTTTTTT.

The CDR3 region has the DNA TGTGCCAGCACAAGTAGGAGGCAGGGACTCAACTATGGCTACACCTTC. This sequence encodes CASTSRRQGLNYGYTF. This rearrangement joins TRBV28 to TRBJ1-2, with a possible D match to TRBD1 (5 bases). Trimming took 7 bases from V and 2 from J, leaving 20 bases between them. CDR1 and CDR2 from the germline V gene are MDHEN and SYDVKM. The CDR3 runs 16 residues.

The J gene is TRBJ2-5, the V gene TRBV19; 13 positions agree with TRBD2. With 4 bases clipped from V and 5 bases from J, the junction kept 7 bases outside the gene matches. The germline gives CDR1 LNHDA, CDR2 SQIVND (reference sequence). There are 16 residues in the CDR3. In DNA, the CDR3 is TGTGCCAGTAGTACACCGGGACTAGCGGGGAGGGAGACCCAGTACTTC. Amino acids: CASSTPGLAGRETQYF.

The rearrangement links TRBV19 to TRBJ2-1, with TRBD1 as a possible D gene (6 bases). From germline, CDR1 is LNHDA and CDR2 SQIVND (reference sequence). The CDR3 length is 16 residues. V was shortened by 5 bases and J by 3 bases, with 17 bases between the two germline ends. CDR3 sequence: CASSEPSGQNYNEQFF. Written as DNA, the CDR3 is TGTGCCAGTAGTGAACCCAGTGGACAGAACTACAATGAGCAGTTCTTC. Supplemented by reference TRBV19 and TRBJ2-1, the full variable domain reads DGGITQSPKYLFRKEGQNVTLSCEQNLNHDAMYWYRQDPGQGLRLIYYSQIVNDFQKGDIAEGYSVSREKKESFPLTVTSAQKNPTAFYLCASSEPSGQNYNEQFFGPGTRLTVL.

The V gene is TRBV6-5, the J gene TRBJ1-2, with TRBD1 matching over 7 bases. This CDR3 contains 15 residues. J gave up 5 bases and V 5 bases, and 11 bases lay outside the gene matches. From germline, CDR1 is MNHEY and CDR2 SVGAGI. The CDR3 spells CASSIGRGQGYGYTF. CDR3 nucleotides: TGTGCCAGCAGTATCGGGAGGGGGCAGGGGTATGGCTACACCTTC.

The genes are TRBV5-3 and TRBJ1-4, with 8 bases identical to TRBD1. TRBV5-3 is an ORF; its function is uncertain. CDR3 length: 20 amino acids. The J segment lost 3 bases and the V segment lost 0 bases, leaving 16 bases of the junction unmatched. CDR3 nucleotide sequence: TGTGCCAGAAGCTTGGAAGGGCCGCCGCCCGAGGGACAGGCTAATGAAAAACTGTTTTTT. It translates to CARSLEGPPPEGQANEKLFF.

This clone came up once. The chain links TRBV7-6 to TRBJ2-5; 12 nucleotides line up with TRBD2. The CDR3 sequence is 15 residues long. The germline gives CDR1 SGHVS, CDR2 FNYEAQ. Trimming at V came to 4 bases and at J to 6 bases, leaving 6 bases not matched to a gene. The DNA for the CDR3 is TGTGCCAGCAGCTCGACTAGCGGGGGATTAAAGACCCAGTACTTC. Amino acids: CASSSTSGGLKTQYF.